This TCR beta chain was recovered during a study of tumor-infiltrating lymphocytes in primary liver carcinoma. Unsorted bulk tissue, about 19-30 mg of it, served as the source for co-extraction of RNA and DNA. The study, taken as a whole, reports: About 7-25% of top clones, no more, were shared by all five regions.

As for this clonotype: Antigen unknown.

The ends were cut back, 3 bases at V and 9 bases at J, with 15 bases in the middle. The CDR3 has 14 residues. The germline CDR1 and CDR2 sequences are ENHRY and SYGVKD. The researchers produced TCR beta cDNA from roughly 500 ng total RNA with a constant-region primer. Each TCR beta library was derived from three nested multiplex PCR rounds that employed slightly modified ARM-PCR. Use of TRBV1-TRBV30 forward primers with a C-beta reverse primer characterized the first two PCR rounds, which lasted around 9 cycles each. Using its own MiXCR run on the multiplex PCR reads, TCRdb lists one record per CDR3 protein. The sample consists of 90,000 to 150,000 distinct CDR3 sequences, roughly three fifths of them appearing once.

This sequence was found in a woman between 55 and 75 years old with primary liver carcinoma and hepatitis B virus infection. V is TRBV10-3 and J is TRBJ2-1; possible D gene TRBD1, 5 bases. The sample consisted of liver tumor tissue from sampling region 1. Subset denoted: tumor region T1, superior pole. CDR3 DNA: TGTGCCATCAGTGATCATCTGATCGACAGTGAGCAGTTCTTC. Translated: CAISDHLIDSEQFF.